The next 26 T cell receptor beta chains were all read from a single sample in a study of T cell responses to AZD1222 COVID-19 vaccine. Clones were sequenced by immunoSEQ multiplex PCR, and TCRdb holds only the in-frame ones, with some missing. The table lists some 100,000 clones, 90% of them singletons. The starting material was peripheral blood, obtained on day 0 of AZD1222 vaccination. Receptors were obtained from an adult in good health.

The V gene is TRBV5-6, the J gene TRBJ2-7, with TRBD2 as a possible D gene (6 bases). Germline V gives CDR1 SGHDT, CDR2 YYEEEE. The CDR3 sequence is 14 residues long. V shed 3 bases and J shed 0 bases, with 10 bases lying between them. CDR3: CASSSRTTSYEQYF. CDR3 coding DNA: TGTGCCAGCAGCTCGAGGACTACCTCCTACGAGCAGTACTTC.

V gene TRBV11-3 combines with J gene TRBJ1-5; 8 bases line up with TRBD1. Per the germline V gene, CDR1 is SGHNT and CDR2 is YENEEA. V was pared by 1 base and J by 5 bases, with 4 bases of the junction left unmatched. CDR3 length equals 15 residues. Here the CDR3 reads CASSLGGQADQPQHF. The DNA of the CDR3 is TGTGCCAGCAGCTTAGGGGGACAGGCGGATCAGCCCCAGCATTTT.

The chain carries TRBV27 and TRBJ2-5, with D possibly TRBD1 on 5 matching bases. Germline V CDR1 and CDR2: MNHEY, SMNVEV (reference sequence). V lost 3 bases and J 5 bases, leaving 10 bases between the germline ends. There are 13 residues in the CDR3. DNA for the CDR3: TGTGCCAGCAGTTTGGGGCTAGGTGAGACCCAGTACTTC. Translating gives CASSLGLGETQYF.

In nucleotides, the CDR3 is TGTGCCAGCAGTCAGGTTCGGATGAACACTGAAGCTTTCTTT. Translated: CASSQVRMNTEAFF. This sequence joins TRBV6-5 and TRBJ1-1; D remains ambiguous. The germline CDR1 and CDR2 sequences are MNHEY and SVGAGI. This CDR3 has 14 amino acids. Trimming pared 5 bases from V and 0 bases from J, leaving 10 bases between.

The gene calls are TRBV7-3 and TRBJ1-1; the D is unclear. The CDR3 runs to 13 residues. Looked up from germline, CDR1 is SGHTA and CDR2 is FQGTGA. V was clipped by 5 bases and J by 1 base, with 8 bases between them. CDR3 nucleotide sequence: TGTGCCAGCAGCCAACAGCAGAACACTGAAGCTTTCTTT. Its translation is CASSQQQNTEAFF.

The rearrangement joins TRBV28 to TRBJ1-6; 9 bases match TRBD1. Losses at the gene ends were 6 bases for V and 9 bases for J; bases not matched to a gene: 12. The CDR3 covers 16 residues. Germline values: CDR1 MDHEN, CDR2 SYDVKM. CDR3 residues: CASRPTPRDRASPLHF. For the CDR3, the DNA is TGTGCCAGCAGGCCTACTCCCCGGGACAGGGCTTCACCCCTCCACTTT.

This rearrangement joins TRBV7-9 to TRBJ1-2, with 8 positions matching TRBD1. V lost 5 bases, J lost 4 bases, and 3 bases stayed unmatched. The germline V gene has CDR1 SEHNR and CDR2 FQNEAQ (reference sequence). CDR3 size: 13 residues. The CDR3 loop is CASSIGQGYGYTF. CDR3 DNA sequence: TGTGCCAGCAGCATTGGACAGGGCTATGGCTACACCTTC.

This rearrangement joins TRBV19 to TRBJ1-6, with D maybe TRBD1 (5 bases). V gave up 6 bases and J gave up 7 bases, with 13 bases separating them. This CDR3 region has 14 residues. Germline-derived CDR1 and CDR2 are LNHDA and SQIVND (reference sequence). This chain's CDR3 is CASRGTEMNSPLHF. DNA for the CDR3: TGTGCCAGTAGGGGGACGGAGATGAATTCACCCCTCCACTTT.

CDR3 sequence reads: CAGGRRNYGYTF. Here the CDR3 DNA reads TGTGCCGGGGGGAGGCGAAACTATGGCTACACCTTC. The chain recombines TRBV6-5 with TRBJ1-2, with D tentatively TRBD1 (5 bases). This CDR3 comprises 12 residues. The germline gives CDR1 MNHEY, CDR2 SVGAGI. V lost 11 bases and J lost 2, with 12 bases in between.

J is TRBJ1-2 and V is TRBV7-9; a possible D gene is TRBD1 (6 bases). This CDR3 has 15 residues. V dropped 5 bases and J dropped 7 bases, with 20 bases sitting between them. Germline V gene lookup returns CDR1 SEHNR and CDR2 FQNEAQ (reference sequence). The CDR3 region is CASSLKTGYESGYTF. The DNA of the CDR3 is TGTGCCAGCAGCCTAAAAACAGGGTATGAGAGTGGCTACACCTTC.

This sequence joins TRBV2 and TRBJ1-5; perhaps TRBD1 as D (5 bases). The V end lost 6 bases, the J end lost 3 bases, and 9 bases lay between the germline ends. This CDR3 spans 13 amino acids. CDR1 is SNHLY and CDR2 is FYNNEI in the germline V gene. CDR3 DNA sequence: TGTGCCAGCAGAGACAGTCCCAATCAGCCCCAGCATTTT. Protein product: CASRDSPNQPQHF.

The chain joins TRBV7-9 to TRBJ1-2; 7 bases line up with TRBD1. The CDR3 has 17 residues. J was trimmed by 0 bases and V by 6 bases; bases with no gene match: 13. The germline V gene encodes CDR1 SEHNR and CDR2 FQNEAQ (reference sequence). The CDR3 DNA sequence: TGTGCCAGCAGTCTCCAGGGGGTTCCTCCCGCTAACTATGGCTACACCTTC. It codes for CASSLQGVPPANYGYTF.

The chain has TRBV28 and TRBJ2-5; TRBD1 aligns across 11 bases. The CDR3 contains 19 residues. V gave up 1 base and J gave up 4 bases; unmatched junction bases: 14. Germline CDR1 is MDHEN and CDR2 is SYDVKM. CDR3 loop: CASSLFSPGQGVWGETQYF. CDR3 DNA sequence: TGTGCCAGCAGTTTATTTTCCCCGGGACAGGGGGTCTGGGGAGAGACCCAGTACTTC.

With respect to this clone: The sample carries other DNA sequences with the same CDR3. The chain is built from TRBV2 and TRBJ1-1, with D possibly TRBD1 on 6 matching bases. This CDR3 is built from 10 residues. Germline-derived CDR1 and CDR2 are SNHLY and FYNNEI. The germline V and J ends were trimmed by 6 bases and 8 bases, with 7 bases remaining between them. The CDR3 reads CASRGTEAFF. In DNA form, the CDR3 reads TGTGCCAGCAGGGGGACAGAAGCTTTCTTT.

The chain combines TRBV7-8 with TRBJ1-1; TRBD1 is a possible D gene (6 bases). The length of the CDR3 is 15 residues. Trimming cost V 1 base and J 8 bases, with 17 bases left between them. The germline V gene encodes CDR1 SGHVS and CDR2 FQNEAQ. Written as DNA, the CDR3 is TGTGCCAGCAGCTTAGGGGGAGGGGGTCAGGGAGAAGCTTTCTTT. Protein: CASSLGGGGQGEAFF.

This CDR3 reads CASSGAGGTDTQYF. DNA for the CDR3: TGTGCCAGCAGTGGAGCGGGGGGCACAGATACGCAGTATTTT. The chain recombines TRBV28 with TRBJ2-3; the match to TRBD2 covers 8 bases. CDR1 MDHEN and CDR2 SYDVKM come from the germline V gene. The V and J ends lost 5 bases and 1 base, in that order; junction bases with no gene match: 2. The CDR3 is 14 residues long.

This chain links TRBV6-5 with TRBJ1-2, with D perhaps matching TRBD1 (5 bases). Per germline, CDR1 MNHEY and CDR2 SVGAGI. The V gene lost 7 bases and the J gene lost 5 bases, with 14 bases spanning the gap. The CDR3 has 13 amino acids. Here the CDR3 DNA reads TGTGCCAGCACCGAGGGGCGATGGTATGGCTACACCTTC. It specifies CASTEGRWYGYTF.

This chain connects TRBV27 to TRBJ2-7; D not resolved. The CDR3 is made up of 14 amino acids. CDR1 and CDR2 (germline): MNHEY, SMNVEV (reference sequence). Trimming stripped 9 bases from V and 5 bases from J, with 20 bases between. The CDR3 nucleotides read TGTGCCAGTAGGTCTCCTGTTGGGGTCAACGAGCAGTACTTC. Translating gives CASRSPVGVNEQYF.

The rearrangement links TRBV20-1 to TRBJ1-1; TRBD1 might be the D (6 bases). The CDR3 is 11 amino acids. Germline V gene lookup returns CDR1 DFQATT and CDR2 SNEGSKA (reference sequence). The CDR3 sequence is CSGTRDTEAFF. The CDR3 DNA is TGCAGCGGGACACGGGACACTGAAGCTTTCTTT.

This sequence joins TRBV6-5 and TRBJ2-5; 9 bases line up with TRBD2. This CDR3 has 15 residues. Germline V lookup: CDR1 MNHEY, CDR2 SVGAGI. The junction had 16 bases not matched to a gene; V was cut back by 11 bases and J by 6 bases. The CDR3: CAVQAEGGGAKTQYF. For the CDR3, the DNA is TGTGCCGTACAGGCTGAGGGCGGGGGGGCGAAGACCCAGTACTTC.

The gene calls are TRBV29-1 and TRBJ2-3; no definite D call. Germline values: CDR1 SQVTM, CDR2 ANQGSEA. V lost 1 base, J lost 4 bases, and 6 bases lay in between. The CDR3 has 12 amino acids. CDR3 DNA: TGCAGCGTTGAAGTACAATCAGATACGCAGTATTTT. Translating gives CSVEVQSDTQYF.

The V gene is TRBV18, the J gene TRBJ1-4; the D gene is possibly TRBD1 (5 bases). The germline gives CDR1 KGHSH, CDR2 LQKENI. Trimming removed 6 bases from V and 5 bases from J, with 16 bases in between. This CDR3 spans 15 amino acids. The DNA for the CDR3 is TGTGCCAGCTCGTCCGGGGCCGGTCTAAATGAAAAACTGTTTTTT. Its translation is CASSSGAGLNEKLFF.

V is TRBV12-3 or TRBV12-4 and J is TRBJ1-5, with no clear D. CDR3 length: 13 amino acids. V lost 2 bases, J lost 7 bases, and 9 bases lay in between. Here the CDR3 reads CASSLPGWQPQHF. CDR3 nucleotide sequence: TGTGCCAGCAGTTTACCAGGCTGGCAGCCCCAGCATTTT.

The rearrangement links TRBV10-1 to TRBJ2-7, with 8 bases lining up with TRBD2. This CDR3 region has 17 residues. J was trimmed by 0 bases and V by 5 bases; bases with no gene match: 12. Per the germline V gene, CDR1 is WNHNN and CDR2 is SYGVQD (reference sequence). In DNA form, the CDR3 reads TGCGCCAGCAGTCGTAGCGGGGATCCCGAAGGCTCCTACGAGCAGTACTTC. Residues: CASSRSGDPEGSYEQYF.

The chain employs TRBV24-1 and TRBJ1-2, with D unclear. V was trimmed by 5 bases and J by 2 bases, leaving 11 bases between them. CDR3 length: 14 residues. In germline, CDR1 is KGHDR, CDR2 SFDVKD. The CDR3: CATSGVSLNYGYTF. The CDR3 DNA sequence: TGTGCCACCAGTGGGGTTAGCCTGAACTATGGCTACACCTTC.

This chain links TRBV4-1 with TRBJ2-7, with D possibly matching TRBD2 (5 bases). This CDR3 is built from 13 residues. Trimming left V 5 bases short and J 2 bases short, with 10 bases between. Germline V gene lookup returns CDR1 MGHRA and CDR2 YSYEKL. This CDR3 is CASSGGPAYEQYF. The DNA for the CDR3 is TGCGCCAGCAGCGGAGGTCCCGCCTACGAGCAGTACTTC.